A selection of T cell receptor beta chains follows, all from one sample in a study of T cell responses to AZD1222 COVID-19 vaccine. Clones were read by immunoSEQ multiplex PCR, and TCRdb kept only the in-frame ones, dropping some. Altogether approximately 170,000 clones are present, more than 80% being singletons, with the ten largest covering 3.5% to 4.5%. This sample comprised peripheral blood, obtained on day 0 of AZD1222 vaccination. The receptors shown here come from an adult in good health. CDR3s include the opening cysteine and the closing phenylalanine or tryptophan. Each record gives: clone size, J gene, D gene, V gene, CDR3 DNA, CDR3 protein. The D gene is left open where the match is weak. Size is stated for part of the rows, as once, few or many counts, or as a class when the clone is expanded.

clone size: -; J gene: TRBJ2-4; D gene: TRBD2; V gene: TRBV5-4; CDR3 DNA: TGTGCCAGCAGCTTGAAACTAGCGGAAAACATTCAGTACTTC; CDR3 protein: CASSLKLAENIQYF
clone size: -; J gene: TRBJ2-2; D gene: TRBD1; V gene: TRBV18; CDR3 DNA: TGTGCCAGCTCAGGGACAGGATACACCGGGGAGCTGTTTTTT; CDR3 protein: CASSGTGYTGELFF
clone size: -; J gene: TRBJ2-3; D gene: TRBD1; V gene: TRBV6-1; CDR3 DNA: TGTGCCAGCAGTGAATCGGGACAGGTTGCGACAACAGATACGCAGTATTTT; CDR3 protein: CASSESGQVATTDTQYF
clone size: -; J gene: TRBJ1-4; D gene: -; V gene: TRBV6-5; CDR3 DNA: TGTGCCAGCGGAGTGGGCGAAAAACTGTTTTTT; CDR3 protein: CASGVGEKLFF
clone size: -; J gene: TRBJ2-5; D gene: TRBD2; V gene: TRBV5-6; CDR3 DNA: TGTGCCAGCAGCTCCCGGGGAGGGAAGGAGACCCAGTACTTC; CDR3 protein: CASSSRGGKETQYF
clone size: -; J gene: TRBJ2-3; D gene: TRBD2; V gene: TRBV6-6; CDR3 DNA: TGTGCCAGCAGTTCCCCAGCGGGAGGCTTACTTGTTACGCAGTATTTT; CDR3 protein: CASSSPAGGLLVTQYF
clone size: -; J gene: TRBJ1-1; D gene: -; V gene: TRBV7-2; CDR3 DNA: TGTGCCAGCAGCCAGATTCGGAGGGGGACTGAAGCTTTCTTT; CDR3 protein: CASSQIRRGTEAFF
clone size: -; J gene: TRBJ2-1; D gene: TRBD2; V gene: TRBV7-9; CDR3 DNA: TGTGCCAGCAGCAAAACCACTAGCGGGAGTCTCAATGAGCAGTTCTTC; CDR3 protein: CASSKTTSGSLNEQFF
clone size: -; J gene: TRBJ1-3; D gene: -; V gene: TRBV19; CDR3 DNA: TGTGCCAGTAGTCCCTACAGGGTGGATGGAAACACCATATATTTT; CDR3 protein: CASSPYRVDGNTIYF
clone size: -; J gene: TRBJ1-3; D gene: -; V gene: TRBV5-1; CDR3 DNA: TGCGCCAGCAGCGCGTTGCCCGGCTTTCGGGATGGAAACACCATATATTTT; CDR3 protein: CASSALPGFRDGNTIYF
clone size: once; J gene: TRBJ1-5; D gene: -; V gene: TRBV6-5; CDR3 DNA: TGTGCCAGCAGGGGACTGAGGGATCAGCCCCAGCATTTT; CDR3 protein: CASRGLRDQPQHF
clone size: -; J gene: TRBJ2-2; D gene: TRBD1; V gene: TRBV2; CDR3 DNA: TGTGCCAGCCATTCCGGGACAGGGAACACCGGGGAGCTGTTTTTT; CDR3 protein: CASHSGTGNTGELFF
clone size: -; J gene: TRBJ2-6; D gene: -; V gene: TRBV6-1; CDR3 DNA: TGTGCCAGCAGTGTCACCGGGGAGCTGGCGGCCAACGTCCTGACTTTC; CDR3 protein: CASSVTGELAANVLTF
clone size: -; J gene: TRBJ2-1; D gene: -; V gene: TRBV18; CDR3 DNA: TGTGCCAGCTCAAGTTTCAGGGCTAATGAGCAGTTCTTC; CDR3 protein: CASSSFRANEQFF
clone size: -; J gene: TRBJ2-4; D gene: -; V gene: TRBV10-1; CDR3 DNA: TGCGCCAGCAGTGAACCAGGGGTGAACATTCAGTACTTC; CDR3 protein: CASSEPGVNIQYF
clone size: -; J gene: TRBJ1-5; D gene: -; V gene: TRBV30; CDR3 DNA: TGTGCCTGGAGTGCGGGCGGAGGAACCTTTCAGCCCCAGCATTTT; CDR3 protein: CAWSAGGGTFQPQHF
clone size: few; J gene: TRBJ2-7; D gene: -; V gene: TRBV3-1/TRBV3-2; CDR3 DNA: TGTGCCAGCAGCCAAGTAGCGTATTCAGGACACGAGCAGTACTTC; CDR3 protein: CASSQVAYSGHEQYF
clone size: -; J gene: TRBJ2-1; D gene: TRBD2; V gene: TRBV3-1/TRBV3-2; CDR3 DNA: TGTGCCAGCAGCCCCGCTAGCGGGGTCGTCGATGAGCAGTTCTTC; CDR3 protein: CASSPASGVVDEQFF
clone size: -; J gene: TRBJ2-3; D gene: TRBD2; V gene: TRBV6-2/TRBV6-3; CDR3 DNA: TGTGCCAGCAGTATTGGGGGGGCAGATACGCAGTATTTT; CDR3 protein: CASSIGGADTQYF
clone size: -; J gene: TRBJ2-2; D gene: -; V gene: TRBV30; CDR3 DNA: TGTGCCTGGGTAACAGCTGCGAACACCGGGGAGCTGTTTTTT; CDR3 protein: CAWVTAANTGELFF
clone size: -; J gene: TRBJ1-5; D gene: TRBD1; V gene: TRBV19; CDR3 DNA: TGTGCCAGCAGGGACAGCTTTGATCAGCCCCAGCATTTT; CDR3 protein: CASRDSFDQPQHF
clone size: -; J gene: TRBJ2-7; D gene: TRBD1; V gene: TRBV29-1; CDR3 DNA: TGCAGCGTTGAACTGACAGGGTACGACGAGCAGTACTTC; CDR3 protein: CSVELTGYDEQYF
clone size: -; J gene: TRBJ1-2; D gene: TRBD1; V gene: TRBV7-9; CDR3 DNA: TGTGCCAGCAGCGGAAACCAGGGGGCTCGGAACTATGGCTACACCTTC; CDR3 protein: CASSGNQGARNYGYTF
clone size: -; J gene: TRBJ2-3; D gene: TRBD2; V gene: TRBV15; CDR3 DNA: TGTGCCACCAGCAGAGCCGGACTAGCGGGAGGGGGAGATACGCAGTATTTT; CDR3 protein: CATSRAGLAGGGDTQYF
clone size: -; J gene: TRBJ2-7; D gene: -; V gene: TRBV12-2; CDR3 DNA: TGTGCAAGTCGCTTAGTAACTCGGTACGAGCAGTACTTC; CDR3 protein: CASRLVTRYEQYF
clone size: -; J gene: TRBJ2-3; D gene: -; V gene: TRBV3-1/TRBV3-2; CDR3 DNA: TGTGCCAGCAGCCGTTACACAGATACGCAGTATTTT; CDR3 protein: CASSRYTDTQYF
clone size: -; J gene: TRBJ1-2; D gene: TRBD1; V gene: TRBV29-1; CDR3 DNA: TGCAGCGTTGAAGACATCCTGACAGGGGGTTCCTATGGCTACACCTTC; CDR3 protein: CSVEDILTGGSYGYTF
clone size: -; J gene: TRBJ1-5; D gene: -; V gene: TRBV19; CDR3 DNA: TGTGCCAGTACTATGGGAGTTTTGGAGCCCCAGCATTTT; CDR3 protein: CASTMGVLEPQHF
clone size: -; J gene: TRBJ2-3; D gene: TRBD1; V gene: TRBV10-3; CDR3 DNA: TGTGCCATCAGGGCAACAGGGGAAGCCACAGATACGCAGTATTTT; CDR3 protein: CAIRATGEATDTQYF